The clone carrying this TCR beta chain was seen more than once but under ten times. Unique molecular identifiers were incorporated into the prepared TCRbeta library. MiXCR was run by TCRdb on the PCR reads, yielding one entry per CDR3 protein. The profile covers about 230,000 distinct CDR3 sequences, with 9.7% appearing a single time and around 5.1% taken by the ten largest. This record belongs to a study of T-cell reconstitution after alpha-beta-depleted transplantation in children. The CDR3 totals 14 residues. Between the trimmed V and J ends, which lost 5 bases and 5 bases, there was a span of 12 bases. In germline, CDR1 is SGHTA, CDR2 FQGNSA.

The genes are TRBV7-2 and TRBJ1-4; D gene uncertain. The TCR originated in a human donor who donated a stem cell graft to a child with SCID. The material was PBMCs from the stem cell graft donor, obtained from the stem cell graft. CDR3 DNA: TGTGCCAGCAGCCCCAGTAGAATCAATGAAAAACTGTTTTTT. Amino acid sequence: CASSPSRINEKLFF. The full variable domain, completed using reference TRBV7-2 and TRBJ1-4, is GAGVSQSPSNKVTEKGKDVELRCDPISGHTALYWYRQSLGQGLEFLIYFQGNSAPDKSGLPSDRFSAERTGGSVSTLTIQRTQQEDSAVYLCASSPSRINEKLFFGSGTQLSVL.